This T cell receptor (beta chain) was identified during a study of Graves' ophthalmopathy and Graves' hyperthyroidism. The TCR beta CDR3 regions underwent amplification from RNA transcripts. HTBI-primed first-round RT-PCR preceded second-round multiplex PCR. TCRdb reanalysed the multiplex PCR reads using MiXCR and keeps one entry per CDR3 protein. This sample has fewer than 650,000 distinct CDR3 sequences, with about a fifth found just once. The CDR3 totals 16 residues. Trimming removed 5 bases from V and 0 bases from J, with 13 bases in between. In this cohort's terms, stable hyperthyroidism meant no ophthalmopathy by 18 months of follow-up.

The source is a woman aged 18-29 years with stable Graves' hyperthyroidism. Some clones in this sample may be carry-over from other donors' samples. The chain recombines TRBV12-3 or TRBV12-4 with TRBJ2-2; D is unresolved. Input material: peripheral blood. In DNA, the CDR3 is TGTGCCAGCAGTCCCCGGTCGCGTTCGAACACCGGGGAGCTGTTTTTT. It is translated as CASSPRSRSNTGELFF.